A single sample gave rise to the 32 T cell receptor beta chains below, sequenced in a study of STAT3 mutations in large granular lymphocyte leukemia. Overall study findings and caveats: Every T-cell large granular lymphocyte leukemia patient had at least one immunodominant TCR beta clonotype.

TCRdb's copy holds only in-frame clones and misses some; the assay was immunoSEQ multiplex PCR. The sample holds roughly 40,000 clones; about three quarters are singletons and the top ten take 0.43%. Their recognized antigens are unknown. Sequences were obtained from PBMCs. These receptor sequences come from a human donor with T large granular lymphocyte leukemia. Some clones in this sample may be carry-over from other donors' samples.

The chain combines TRBV7-9 with TRBJ2-3; D remains ambiguous. The V gene lost 3 bases and the J gene lost 0 bases, with 7 bases spanning the gap. CDR1 and CDR2 (germline): SEHNR, FQNEAQ (reference sequence). The CDR3 spans 14 residues. The CDR3 is CASSFGRSTDTQYF. The CDR3 DNA reads as TGTGCCAGCAGCTTTGGCAGAAGCACAGATACGCAGTATTTT.

CDR3 sequence reads: CASSLGGPTDTQYF. The DNA of the CDR3 is TGTGCCAGTAGTTTGGGGGGGCCCACAGATACGCAGTATTTT. V usage is TRBV19 and J usage is TRBJ2-3, with a possible D match to TRBD2 (7 bases). The CDR3 loop spans 14 amino acids. V gave up 5 bases and J gave up 2 bases, with 11 bases separating them. Germline CDR1 is LNHDA and CDR2 is SQIVND (reference sequence).

The chain couples TRBV2 to TRBJ1-5, with D possibly TRBD1 on 6 matching bases. With 1 base removed from V and 6 bases from J, the gap between germline ends came to 13 bases. CDR3 length equals 15 residues. Germline-derived CDR1 and CDR2 are SNHLY and FYNNEI. CDR3 sequence reads: CASSEGQARIQPQHF. As DNA, the CDR3 is TGTGCCAGCAGTGAAGGACAGGCCCGTATTCAGCCCCAGCATTTT.

This rearrangement joins TRBV11-2 to TRBJ2-2; D is perhaps TRBD1 (5 bases). This CDR3 region has 14 residues. CDR1 SGHAT and CDR2 FQNNGV come from the germline V gene. Trimming left V 0 bases short and J 5 bases short, with 7 bases between. The CDR3 is CASSLDPGTGELFF. CDR3 DNA sequence: TGTGCCAGCAGCTTAGATCCAGGGACCGGGGAGCTGTTTTTT.

V usage is TRBV2 and J usage is TRBJ2-7; D not certain. Germline CDR1 and CDR2: SNHLY and FYNNEI. V lost 6 bases and J lost 4, with 10 bases in between. The CDR3 is 12 residues long. The CDR3 sequence is CASSPGLYEQYV. DNA for the CDR3: TGTGCCAGCAGCCCCGGTCTATACGAGCAGTACGTC.

The chain links TRBV4-1 to TRBJ1-6; D remains unclear. The CDR3 runs 17 residues. Germline-derived CDR1 and CDR2 are MGHRA and YSYEKL. Trimming removed 0 bases from V and 7 bases from J, with 16 bases in between. The DNA for the CDR3 is TGCGCCAGCAGCCAAGAAGTTTCCTGGGGAGACAATTCACCCCTCCACTTT. Protein: CASSQEVSWGDNSPLHF.

J is TRBJ2-2 and V is TRBV18, with D hard to call. Germline assignment: CDR1 KGHSH and CDR2 LQKENI. The germline V and J ends were trimmed by 3 bases and 4 bases, with 6 bases remaining between them. The CDR3 loop spans 13 amino acids. CDR3 sequence reads: CASSPRVTGELFF. DNA for the CDR3: TGTGCCAGCTCACCTCGAGTCACCGGGGAGCTGTTTTTT.

V is TRBV5-6 and J is TRBJ2-5; D ambiguous. Germline CDR1 reads SGHDT; CDR2 reads YYEEEE. V lost 1 base and J 5 bases, leaving 3 bases between the germline ends. The CDR3 has 11 amino acids. CDR3 in DNA: TGTGCCAGCAGCTTGTATGAGACCCAGTACTTC. Translation: CASSLYETQYF. Based on the CDR3 plus reference TRBV5-6 and TRBJ2-5, the full variable domain is DAGVTQSPTHLIKTRGQQVTLRCSPKSGHDTVSWYQQALGQGPQFIFQYYEEEERQRGNFPDRFSGHQFPNYSSELNVNALLLGDSALYLCASSLYETQYFGPGTRLLVL.

The gene calls are TRBV6-1 and TRBJ2-7; the match to TRBD2 covers 10 bases. CDR1 and CDR2 (germline): MNHNS, SASEGT. The trim removed 7 bases at V and 1 base at J, leaving 4 bases unmatched. The CDR3 loop spans 14 amino acids. The CDR3 nucleotides are TGTGCCAGCAAAAGCGGGGGGGAATCCTACGAGCAGTACGTC. Translation: CASKSGGESYEQYV.

CDR3 in amino acids: CASTLEANSGYTF. In DNA, the CDR3 is TGTGCCAGCACCCTAGAGGCTAATTCTGGCTACACCTTC. The rearrangement links TRBV28 to TRBJ1-2; D gene ambiguous. This CDR3 is 13 amino acids long. In germline, CDR1 is MDHEN, CDR2 SYDVKM. V was cut by 7 bases and J by 7 bases, with 16 bases left in between.

The chain couples TRBV7-2 to TRBJ2-2; no clear D. The V gene's germline CDR1 is SGHTA and CDR2 FQGNSA. The CDR3 has 12 residues. Trimming took 5 bases from V and 5 from J, leaving 6 bases between them. DNA for the CDR3: TGTGCCAGCAGCACCGGGACCGGGGAGCTGTTTTTT. This translates into CASSTGTGELFF.

The rearrangement joins TRBV5-4 to TRBJ2-2; 9 bases line up with TRBD1. Germline V CDR1 and CDR2: SGHNT, YYREEE (reference sequence). This CDR3 is built from 18 residues. The ends lost 3 bases at V and 0 bases at J; junction bases unmatched: 9. The CDR3 nucleotides read TGTGCCAGCAGCTCCAACTACAGGGGGCAAGCGAACACCGGGGAGCTGTTTTTT. Residues: CASSSNYRGQANTGELFF.

The chain couples TRBV18 to TRBJ2-7; D not resolved. The length of the CDR3 is 12 residues. From germline, CDR1 is KGHSH and CDR2 LQKENI. The germline V and J ends were trimmed by 4 bases and 0 bases, with 4 bases remaining between them. CDR3: CASSLTSYEQYF. The CDR3 DNA reads as TGTGCCAGCTCACTAACCTCCTACGAGCAGTACTTC.

This chain uses TRBV25-1 with TRBJ1-2, with 9 bases identical to TRBD1. Germline CDR1 MGHDK, CDR2 SYGVNS. This CDR3 region has 15 residues. V lost 5 bases and J lost 4; bases outside the gene matches: 8. The CDR3 reads CASSLTGGRSYGYTF. Here the CDR3 DNA reads TGTGCCAGCAGTCTGACAGGGGGTAGAAGCTATGGCTACACCTTC.

The V call is TRBV2, the J call TRBJ1-5; a possible D gene is TRBD1 (5 bases). Per the germline V gene, CDR1 is SNHLY and CDR2 is FYNNEI. The CDR3 consists of 14 residues. The germline V and J ends were trimmed by 8 bases and 2 bases, with 13 bases remaining between them. The CDR3 loop reads CASLARGGNQPQHF. The DNA for the CDR3 is TGTGCCAGCCTGGCCCGGGGGGGCAATCAGCCCCAGCATTTT.

Only one count was recorded for this clone. The chain links TRBV9 to TRBJ2-7; possibly TRBD1 for D (5 bases). CDR1 SGDLS and CDR2 YYNGEE come from the germline V gene. This CDR3 spans 14 amino acids. Trimming took 4 bases from V and 2 from J, leaving 13 bases between them. The CDR3, as DNA: TGTGCCAGCAGCCCAGCAGGGTATACCTACGAGCAGTACTTC. Translated: CASSPAGYTYEQYF.

The chain has TRBV5-4 and TRBJ2-1; 8 positions match TRBD1. This CDR3 region has 15 residues. Losses at the gene ends were 2 bases for V and 4 bases for J; bases not matched to a gene: 5. Germline V gene data show CDR1 as SGHNT and CDR2 as YYREEE (reference sequence). For the CDR3, the DNA is TGTGCCAGCAGCTTCCCGGGACAGGAGTACAATGAGCAGTTCTTC. Its protein product is CASSFPGQEYNEQFF.

The chain uses TRBV5-1 and TRBJ2-4, with D possibly being TRBD2 (5 bases). Germline CDR1 reads SGHRS; CDR2 reads YFSETQ. Deletions cut 1 base from V and 2 bases from J, with 13 bases between. The CDR3 contains 16 residues. The CDR3 nucleotides read TGCGCCAGCAGCTTGAGAGGGCTCTTATCCAAAAACATTCAGTACTTC. Translation gives CASSLRGLLSKNIQYF.

The count of this clone is one. V and J are TRBV5-6 and TRBJ2-7; D gene uncertain. Germline V lookup: CDR1 SGHDT, CDR2 YYEEEE. V gave up 0 bases and J gave up 0 bases, with 13 bases separating them. The length of the CDR3 is 16 residues. The CDR3 DNA reads TGTGCCAGCAGCTTGGGACCGTTTGCAGGCTCCTACGAGCAGTACGTC. It yields the protein CASSLGPFAGSYEQYV.

This clone was observed a handful of times. The chain links TRBV5-4 to TRBJ1-2; 7 bases are shared with TRBD1. Looked up from germline, CDR1 is SGHNT and CDR2 is YYREEE (reference sequence). Losses at the gene ends were 7 bases for V and 8 bases for J; bases not matched to a gene: 8. This CDR3 has 12 amino acids. The CDR3 here is CASALDRMGYTF. CDR3 coding DNA: TGTGCCAGCGCCCTGGACAGGATGGGCTACACCTTC.

This clone was seen only once. This chain joins TRBV29-1 and TRBJ1-2; D is unresolved. The CDR3 length is 15 residues. CDR1 SQVTM and CDR2 ANQGSEA come from the germline V gene. As DNA, the CDR3 is TGCAGTCTTCTGCTAACGGGCCTCCTGCACTATGGCTACACCTTC. This gives the protein CSLLLTGLLHYGYTF.

This clone was seen a few times. The chain uses TRBV2 and TRBJ1-5, with D perhaps TRBD1 (5 bases). Trimming left V 4 bases short and J 7 bases short, with 11 bases between. Germline CDR1 and CDR2: SNHLY and FYNNEI. The CDR3 consists of 13 residues. Here the CDR3 reads CASSGRDLQPQHF. The CDR3 DNA reads TGTGCCAGCAGTGGCAGGGACTTGCAGCCCCAGCATTTT.

V gene TRBV2 combines with J gene TRBJ2-2, with 9 bases identical to TRBD1. Germline-derived CDR1 and CDR2 are SNHLY and FYNNEI. The CDR3 is 14 residues long. V shed 4 bases, J shed 7 bases, and the junction held 4 bases outside the gene matches. This CDR3 reads CASSVGTGYGELFF. CDR3 DNA sequence: TGTGCCAGCAGTGTCGGGACAGGGTACGGGGAGCTGTTTTTT.

The chain employs TRBV27 and TRBJ2-1; D possibly corresponds to TRBD1 (5 bases). V was trimmed by 4 bases and J by 5 bases, leaving 6 bases between them. Germline V gene lookup returns CDR1 MNHEY and CDR2 SMNVEV (reference sequence). This CDR3 is built from 12 residues. The DNA for the CDR3 is TGTGCCAGCAGTTACAGGAACAATGAGCAGTTCTTC. Translated: CASSYRNNEQFF.

This clone was observed once. V gene TRBV18 combines with J gene TRBJ2-7; TRBD1 might be the D (5 bases). The CDR3 sequence is 14 residues long. Between the trimmed V and J ends, which lost 2 bases and 2 bases, there was a span of 10 bases. CDR1 is KGHSH, CDR2 LQKENI, per germline. The DNA of the CDR3 is TGTGCCAGCTCACCAAACAGGCGCCCCTACGAGCAGTACTTC. Its protein is CASSPNRRPYEQYF. Full variable domain (remainder filled in from reference TRBV18 and TRBJ2-7): NAGVMQNPRHLVRRRGQEARLRCSPMKGHSHVYWYRQLPEEGLKFMVYLQKENIIDESGMPKERFSAEFPKEGPSILRIQQVVRGDSAAYFCASSPNRRPYEQYFGPGTRLTVT.

The V call is TRBV7-2, the J call TRBJ1-6; tentatively, D is TRBD1 (5 bases). Germline-derived CDR1 and CDR2 are SGHTA and FQGNSA. This CDR3 is 15 amino acids long. The V gene lost 2 bases and the J gene lost 14 bases, with 19 bases spanning the gap. CDR3 protein: CASSLKGQPAPTLHF. CDR3 nucleotide sequence: TGTGCCAGCAGCTTAAAGGGGCAGCCCGCACCGACCCTCCACTTT.

The chain recombines TRBV5-1 with TRBJ2-5; no definite D call. Trimming stripped 4 bases from V and 5 bases from J, with 9 bases between. Germline CDR1 SGHRS, CDR2 YFSETQ. The length of the CDR3 is 12 residues. The CDR3 DNA sequence: TGCGCCAGCAGCGTCCCCCCGGAGACCCAGTACTTC. This codes for CASSVPPETQYF.

This rearrangement joins TRBV29-1 to TRBJ1-2, with TRBD1 matching 7 bases. The V and J ends lost 4 bases and 2 bases, in that order; junction bases with no gene match: 1. The CDR3 spans 12 residues. Germline V gene lookup returns CDR1 SQVTM and CDR2 ANQGSEA. Here the CDR3 reads CSVGQGNYGYTF. The CDR3 region has the DNA TGCAGCGTTGGACAGGGAAACTATGGCTACACCTTC.

The chain couples TRBV28 to TRBJ1-2; D may be TRBD1 (6 bases). The V end lost 11 bases, the J end lost 3 bases, and 16 bases lay between the germline ends. The CDR3 sequence is 13 residues long. Germline V gene lookup returns CDR1 MDHEN and CDR2 SYDVKM. The CDR3 DNA sequence: TGTGCCTCGGGATGGGGGGCCGACTATGGCTACACCTTC. It codes for CASGWGADYGYTF.

The gene calls are TRBV10-3 and TRBJ1-1, with TRBD1 matching 8 bases. V lost 3 bases to trimming and J lost 9 bases; unmatched junction nucleotides: 9. CDR3 length: 14 amino acids. Germline V gene data show CDR1 as ENHRY and CDR2 as SYGVKD. The CDR3 is CAISEQWTGSQAFF. The CDR3 DNA reads as TGTGCCATCAGTGAACAGTGGACAGGGAGTCAAGCTTTCTTT.

This clone was seen only a few times. The chain uses TRBV6-1 and TRBJ2-3; unclear D gene. V shed 6 bases and J shed 2 bases, with 3 bases lying between them. CDR3 length equals 11 residues. Germline V lookup: CDR1 MNHNS, CDR2 SASEGT. CDR3 residues: CASSPTDTQYF. The CDR3 DNA is TGTGCCAGCAGCCCCACAGATACGCAGTATTTT.

V gene TRBV7-9 combines with J gene TRBJ2-1; 9 bases line up with TRBD2. The CDR3 sequence is 16 residues long. Per germline, CDR1 SEHNR and CDR2 FQNEAQ (reference sequence). V shed 5 bases, J shed 5 bases, and the junction held 10 bases outside the gene matches. CDR3 DNA sequence: TGTGCCAGCAGCGTAAAGGCGGGGGGGTCCCACAATGAGCAGTTCTTC. Translating it yields CASSVKAGGSHNEQFF. Full variable domain (outside the CDR3, taken from reference TRBV7-9 and TRBJ2-1): DTGVSQNPRHKITKRGQNVTFRCDPISEHNRLYWYRQTLGQGPEFLTYFQNEAQLEKSRLLSDRFSAERPKGSFSTLEIQRTEQGDSAMYLCASSVKAGGSHNEQFFGPGTRLTVL.